This is a list of T cell receptor beta chains from one sample in a study of OX40 agonist ivuxolimab in advanced cancers. The data were produced by immunoSEQ multiplex PCR, yet TCRdb's version contains in-frame clones alone and is incomplete. Seen here are almost 85,000 clones, 86% observed once, and the top ten hold 6% to 8%. The sample was CD4+ or CD8+ T cells sorted from blood, taken in a trial of the OX40 agonist ivuxolimab. The receptors were sampled from an adult with an advanced solid tumor such as melanoma, head and neck, liver or kidney cancer. Each CDR3 is given with its conserved first and last residue. Each record gives: clone size, J gene, V gene, D gene, CDR3 DNA, CDR3 protein. D genes are given only for firm matches. Expanded clones get a size class; other rows say once, few or many, or leave the size out.

few	TRBJ2-7	TRBV29-1	-	TGCAGCGTAGGGGACCTGTACGAGCAGTACTTC	CSVGDLYEQYF
-	TRBJ2-1	TRBV29-1	-	TGCAGCGTTGATAGCCTCAATGAGCAGTTCTTC	CSVDSLNEQFF
-	TRBJ2-7	TRBV6-6	-	TGTGCCAGCAGTACAGGGTACGACTCCTACGAGCAGTACTTC	CASSTGYDSYEQYF
-	TRBJ2-3	TRBV7-3	-	TGTGCCAGCAGCTCGGGACTGCACACAGATACGCAGTATTTT	CASSSGLHTDTQYF
-	TRBJ1-1	TRBV6-1	-	TGTGCCAGCAGTCAACTAGACTCGTTAAAAGCTTTCTTT	CASSQLDSLKAFF
-	TRBJ1-5	TRBV27	-	TGTGCCAGCAGTTCATCACACCGGTCGCCCCAGCATTTT	CASSSSHRSPQHF
-	TRBJ1-2	TRBV7-9	-	TGTGCCAGCATCAAGACAGGAGCTAACTATGGCTACACCTTC	CASIKTGANYGYTF
few	TRBJ2-7	TRBV19	TRBD1	TGTGCCAGTAGCCCCGGGACAGGGATTTTCTACGAGCAGTACTTC	CASSPGTGIFYEQYF
-	TRBJ2-7	TRBV11-2	TRBD1	TGTGCCAGCAGCTCTATGTGGACAGGGGCCGAGCAGTACTTC	CASSSMWTGAEQYF
few	TRBJ2-3	TRBV7-9	-	TGTGCCAGCAGCTTAATTCTGGGGGATACGCAGTATTTT	CASSLILGDTQYF
-	TRBJ2-7	TRBV5-1	-	TGCGCCAGCAGCTTCCGTGGCCAGGGGACCGAGCAGTACTTC	CASSFRGQGTEQYF
-	TRBJ2-7	TRBV20-1	-	TGCAGTCTTCCACTGGGACCCCGGCAGTACTTC	CSLPLGPRQYF
-	TRBJ2-7	TRBV4-1	TRBD1	TGCGCCAGCAGCCTCGGACAGGGCGACGAGCAGTACTTC	CASSLGQGDEQYF
few	TRBJ1-1	TRBV6-5	-	TGTGCCAGCAGTTACTCCGGGACAACAGAGGGTTTCTTT	CASSYSGTTEGFF
-	TRBJ2-2	TRBV5-1	-	TGCGCCAGCAGCTTGGAAGGCGGGAAAACCGGGGAGCTGTTTTTT	CASSLEGGKTGELFF
-	TRBJ1-3	TRBV19	-	TGTGCCAGTAGTATCTTCAACTCTGGAAACACCATATATTTT	CASSIFNSGNTIYF
-	TRBJ2-1	TRBV11-2	TRBD2	TGTGCCAGCAGCACCCGGCTAGCGGGGATATACAATGAGCAGTTCTTC	CASSTRLAGIYNEQFF
-	TRBJ1-1	TRBV7-8	-	TGTGCCAGCAGCTTCAGGGTAGGAATGAACACTGAAGCTTTCTTT	CASSFRVGMNTEAFF
few	TRBJ1-2	TRBV15	-	TGTGCCACCAGCAGAGATGGGACCTATGGCTACACCTTC	CATSRDGTYGYTF
-	TRBJ2-5	TRBV6-5	-	TGTGCCACCGAGCGTAAGGGCTACCTCGGAGAGACCCAGTACTTC	CATERKGYLGETQYF
once	TRBJ1-1	TRBV10-3	-	TGTGCCATCACTCAGGGAACGGGGAACACTGAAGCTTTCTTT	CAITQGTGNTEAFF
-	TRBJ2-2	TRBV5-4	-	TGTGCCAGCAGCTTACTTGGCAGGAAGAACACCGGGGAGCTGTTTTTT	CASSLLGRKNTGELFF
-	TRBJ2-6	TRBV19	-	TGTGCCAGTCGGGGAGACTCTGGGGCCAACGTCCTGACTTTC	CASRGDSGANVLTF
-	TRBJ1-5	TRBV7-2	-	TGTGCCAGCAGCGCGGGGACACCTAAAGGCGAACAGCCCCAGCATTTT	CASSAGTPKGEQPQHF
-	TRBJ1-2	TRBV7-9	-	TGTGCCAGCAGCTTGTTGGGAATTCCGGGAGGCTACACCTTC	CASSLLGIPGGYTF
-	TRBJ1-2	TRBV5-1	TRBD1	TGCGCCAGCAGCTTGATCGAACAGGGGGCACGAGGCTACACCTTC	CASSLIEQGARGYTF
once	TRBJ1-6	TRBV30	-	TGTGCCTGGAGTGTAGGGGTTTTCAGTTCACCCCTCCACTTT	CAWSVGVFSSPLHF
once	TRBJ1-2	TRBV9	TRBD1	TGTGCCAGCAGCGCCCAACAGGGGGACTATGGCTACACCTTC	CASSAQQGDYGYTF
-	TRBJ2-1	TRBV6-1	-	TGTGCCAGCAGTCAACTCAATGAGCAGTTCTTC	CASSQLNEQFF
-	TRBJ1-1	TRBV2	-	TGTGCCAGCAGGGCGCTATCGGGGACTGAAGCTTTCTTT	CASRALSGTEAFF
-	TRBJ1-2	TRBV7-2	TRBD1	TGTGCCAGCAGCTTCAGTGAGGGACAGGGTTATGGCTACACCTTC	CASSFSEGQGYGYTF
-	TRBJ1-2	TRBV6-1	-	TGTGCCAGCAGTGAATTGGTGGCTGGCTACACCTTC	CASSELVAGYTF
-	TRBJ2-2	TRBV6-5	TRBD2	TGTGCCAGCAGTGGACTAGCGGGAAACACCGGGGAGCTGTTTTTT	CASSGLAGNTGELFF
many	TRBJ1-5	TRBV10-3	-	TGTGCCATCGGGGGCTCCGATAGCAATCAGCCCCAGCATTTT	CAIGGSDSNQPQHF
once	TRBJ2-1	TRBV11-3	-	TGTGCCAGCAGCCCAAGATTGGCGGTTGGGTCCTACAATGAGCAGTTCTTC	CASSPRLAVGSYNEQFF
-	TRBJ2-3	TRBV7-9	TRBD2	TGTGCCAGCAGCTTTAGCGGGAGGCTTAGCACAGATACGCAGTATTTT	CASSFSGRLSTDTQYF
once	TRBJ2-2	TRBV27	TRBD2	TGTGCCAGCAGTTTCCCTTGGACTAGCGGGAAGGTTAACACCGGGGAGCTGTTTTTT	CASSFPWTSGKVNTGELFF
few	TRBJ2-7	TRBV13	-	TGTGCCAGCAGCTTAGAACCCCGCAGCTCCTACGAGCAGTACTTC	CASSLEPRSSYEQYF
-	TRBJ2-2	TRBV7-9	-	TGTGCCAGCAGCCCTATTAGCGGCCTCGGGACCGGGGAGCTGTTTTTT	CASSPISGLGTGELFF
-	TRBJ2-2	TRBV6-5	-	TGTGCCAGCAGCCGACTAGTACAGGGCCCCGGGGAGCTGTTTTTT	CASSRLVQGPGELFF
-	TRBJ1-1	TRBV19	TRBD1	TGTGCCAGCACGACAGGGGGCGGAAACACTGAAGCTTTCTTT	CASTTGGGNTEAFF
-	TRBJ1-1	TRBV11-2	-	TGTGCCAGCAGCTTTTCAGGGTCGGGGAGGACTGAAGCTTTCTTT	CASSFSGSGRTEAFF
once	TRBJ1-1	TRBV25-1	-	TGTGCCAGCAGTGATTACCAGGGATCCACTGAAGCTTTCTTT	CASSDYQGSTEAFF
-	TRBJ2-5	TRBV19	TRBD2	TGTGCCAGTAGCTTCGGGAGGATTTACCAAGAGACCCAGTACTTC	CASSFGRIYQETQYF
-	TRBJ2-1	TRBV27	-	TGTGCCAGCAGGGTCGCCTATTCAAACAATGAGCAGTTCTTC	CASRVAYSNNEQFF
-	TRBJ2-5	TRBV18	TRBD1	TGTGCCAGCTCACCACTTGGCCCGGGACAGCAAGAGACCCAGTACTTC	CASSPLGPGQQETQYF
-	TRBJ2-3	TRBV11-2	-	TGTGCCAGCAGCTCGAGGTTTATGCAGTATTTT	CASSSRFMQYF
-	TRBJ1-4	TRBV14	-	TGTGCCAGCAGCCAAGATTACAGAAAACTGTTTTTT	CASSQDYRKLFF
-	TRBJ2-2	TRBV9	-	TGTGCCAGCAGCGTAGGACTTGGAGGCGATGGCGGGGAGCTGTTTTTT	CASSVGLGGDGGELFF